This T cell receptor (beta chain) is from a study of CD8 T cells in ankylosing spondylitis. One entry per CDR3 protein results from TCRdb running MiXCR on the 5' RACE reads. This sample carries under 250,000 distinct CDR3 sequences, around 24% of them seen once, and the ten largest clones take about 7%. Per the germline V gene, CDR1 is SGHRS and CDR2 is YFSETQ. This CDR3 comprises 15 residues. J gave up 2 bases and V 0 bases, and 4 bases lay outside the gene matches. The clonotype originates from a male donor with ankylosing spondylitis or in good health (not recorded which). The source material was blood, either unsorted or a sorted T cell fraction (not recorded which). The gene calls are TRBV5-1 and TRBJ2-7; 8 nucleotides align to TRBD2. CDR3 sequence reads: CASSLGGSGTYEQYF. CDR3 DNA: TGCGCCAGCAGCTTGGGAGGTAGCGGGACCTACGAGCAGTACTTC.